The rows below give T cell receptor beta chains drawn from one sample of a study of T cells in Graves' hyperthyroidism and ophthalmopathy. TCRdb recomputed calls from the multiplex PCR reads with MiXCR, one row per CDR3 protein. The sample consists of some 720,000 distinct CDR3 sequences, 15% to 20% of them appearing once. The material sequenced was blood. The receptors come from a man between 18 and 29 years old with Graves' hyperthyroidism. CDR3s include the opening cysteine and the closing phenylalanine or tryptophan. D genes are given only for firm matches. Where a row states a size, it is once, few, many or the class of an expanded clone; other rows omit it.

D gene: -; J gene: TRBJ2-4; clone size: few; V gene: TRBV28; CDR3 protein: CASSFPPRTTKNIQYF; CDR3 DNA: TGTGCCAGCAGTTTTCCTCCCCGAACTACCAAAAACATTCAGTACTTC
D gene: -; J gene: TRBJ2-2; clone size: few; V gene: TRBV30; CDR3 protein: CACYYQGAGELFF; CDR3 DNA: TGTGCCTGTTACTACCAGGGCGCCGGGGAGCTGTTTTTT
D gene: -; J gene: TRBJ2-5; clone size: -; V gene: TRBV29-1; CDR3 protein: CSVISRQGGYETQYF; CDR3 DNA: TGCAGCGTGATTTCGCGACAGGGAGGGTACGAGACCCAGTACTTC
D gene: -; J gene: TRBJ1-2; clone size: few; V gene: TRBV6-6; CDR3 protein: CASSYVGGPGGYTF; CDR3 DNA: TGTGCCAGCAGTTACGTGGGGGGGCCGGGAGGCTACACCTTC
D gene: -; J gene: TRBJ2-7; clone size: many; V gene: TRBV6-1; CDR3 protein: CASRTGPLGEQYF; CDR3 DNA: TGTGCCAGCAGAACCGGGCCCCTCGGGGAGCAGTACTTC
D gene: TRBD1; J gene: TRBJ2-4; clone size: many; V gene: TRBV12-3/TRBV12-4; CDR3 protein: CASSFRDRGNIQYF; CDR3 DNA: TGTGCCAGCAGCTTCCGGGACAGGGGTAACATTCAGTACTTC
D gene: TRBD2; J gene: TRBJ2-1; clone size: -; V gene: TRBV7-8; CDR3 protein: CASSLTSGSGYNEQFF; CDR3 DNA: TGTGCCAGCAGCTTAACTAGCGGGAGCGGCTACAATGAGCAGTTCTTC
D gene: TRBD1; J gene: TRBJ2-7; clone size: many; V gene: TRBV29-1; CDR3 protein: CSVTIGQGDYEQYF; CDR3 DNA: TGCAGCGTCACCATTGGACAGGGGGACTACGAGCAGTACTTC
D gene: -; J gene: TRBJ2-3; clone size: many; V gene: TRBV18; CDR3 protein: CASSLSTQIHANTQYF; CDR3 DNA: TGTGCCAGCTCACTCTCGACCCAGATCCACGCAAATACGCAGTATTTT
D gene: -; J gene: TRBJ1-1; clone size: few; V gene: TRBV20-1; CDR3 protein: CSARDWGRGVTEAFF; CDR3 DNA: TGCAGTGCTAGAGATTGGGGGCGCGGGGTCACTGAAGCTTTCTTT
D gene: TRBD2; J gene: TRBJ2-1; clone size: many; V gene: TRBV12-3/TRBV12-4; CDR3 protein: CASWTSGNEQFF; CDR3 DNA: TGTGCCTCCTGGACTAGTGGCAATGAGCAGTTCTTC
D gene: -; J gene: TRBJ2-7; clone size: -; V gene: TRBV5-5; CDR3 protein: CASSRAHGRAYEQYF; CDR3 DNA: TGTGCCAGCAGCCGCGCCCACGGGCGGGCCTACGAGCAGTACTTC
D gene: TRBD1; J gene: TRBJ1-2; clone size: many; V gene: TRBV12-3/TRBV12-4; CDR3 protein: CASSLGIGQGAYGYTF; CDR3 DNA: TGTGCCAGCAGTTTAGGCATAGGACAGGGGGCCTATGGCTACACCTTC
D gene: TRBD1; J gene: TRBJ1-2; clone size: -; V gene: TRBV3-1; CDR3 protein: CASRPGQGAGYGYTF; CDR3 DNA: TGTGCCAGCAGACCCGGTCAGGGGGCTGGCTATGGCTACACCTTC
D gene: -; J gene: TRBJ1-2; clone size: few; V gene: TRBV5-1; CDR3 protein: CASSFGQSYTF; CDR3 DNA: TGCGCCAGCAGCTTTGGACAGTCCTACACCTTC
D gene: TRBD2; J gene: TRBJ2-3; clone size: -; V gene: TRBV7-3; CDR3 protein: CASSQLAGERTDTQYF; CDR3 DNA: TGCGCCAGCAGCCAACTAGCGGGAGAACGCACAGATACGCAGTATTTT
D gene: -; J gene: TRBJ1-1; clone size: -; V gene: TRBV6-5; CDR3 protein: CASSYRRSTEAFF; CDR3 DNA: TGTGCCAGCAGTTACCGGAGAAGCACTGAAGCTTTCTTT
D gene: TRBD1; J gene: TRBJ2-4; clone size: many; V gene: TRBV13; CDR3 protein: CASRHRTGQSIQYF; CDR3 DNA: TGTGCCAGCAGACATCGGACAGGTCAATCCATTCAGTACTTC